The source of this T cell receptor beta chain is a study of shared clonotypes between healthy human individuals. Study context: Per-donor plates numbered three CD4 naive, three CD4 memory, two CD8 naive and one CD8 memory.

Germline loops: CDR1 GTSNPN, CDR2 SVGIG (reference sequence). The CDR3 contains 16 residues. V dropped 1 base and J dropped 5; count of bases not matched to a gene: 13. CD45RO-negative, CCR7-positively selected cells formed the naive CD8 fraction, excluding terminally differentiated effector memory CD45RA+ cells. Donors were healthy HIV-negative adults without recently reported acute infections or vaccinations. As processed by the authors: ImmunoSEQ yielded junction-only sequences lacking quality scores, so filtering differed. Clones were sequenced by immunoSEQ multiplex PCR, and TCRdb holds only the in-frame ones, with some missing. The V and J calls and the clone size are those of that table, but D and trimming were determined from the DNA. The sample shows around 620,000 clones, approximately 96% of them seen only once. Study-level points and caveats: Naive CD4 clonotypes were shared across a handful of donors at around 5%.

As regards this clone: The antigen remains undetermined.

Material for sequencing was naive CD8+ T cells sorted from blood. The chain employs TRBV30 and TRBJ2-5, with 7 bases matching TRBD1. This sequence was found in a woman under 40 in good health. DNA of the CDR3: TGTGCCTGGAGTGCACCGGGACAGATTACCAGGGAGACCCAGTACTTC. This gives the protein CAWSAPGQITRETQYF.